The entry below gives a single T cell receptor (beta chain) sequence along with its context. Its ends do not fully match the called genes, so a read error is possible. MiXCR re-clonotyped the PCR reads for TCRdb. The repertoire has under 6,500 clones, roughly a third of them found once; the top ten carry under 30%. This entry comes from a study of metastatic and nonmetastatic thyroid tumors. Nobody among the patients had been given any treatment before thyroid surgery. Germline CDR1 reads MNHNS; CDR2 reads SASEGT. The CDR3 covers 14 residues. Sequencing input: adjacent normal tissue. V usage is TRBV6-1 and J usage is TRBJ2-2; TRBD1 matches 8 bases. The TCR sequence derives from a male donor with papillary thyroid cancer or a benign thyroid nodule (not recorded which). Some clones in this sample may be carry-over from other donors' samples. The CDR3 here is CASSRDRLIREVFF. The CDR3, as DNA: TGTGCCAGCAGTAGGGACAGGTTGATCAGGGAGGTGTTTTTT.